This TCR beta chain was retrieved from a study of shared clonotypes between healthy human individuals. Germline V lookup: CDR1 MNHEY, CDR2 SVGAGI. The CDR3 covers 14 residues. V lost 3 bases to trimming and J lost 7 bases, with 15 bases between them. Sequencing used immunoSEQ multiplex PCR; TCRdb keeps in-frame clones, though not all of them. The data show hundreds of thousands of clones, with 90% to 97% seen just once and approximately 0.06% held by the top ten. The sample comprised naive CD4+ T cells sorted from blood. Subset: CD45RA+ positively selected. The chain has TRBV6-5 and TRBJ1-2; a weak D match, TRBD1 (5 bases). This TCR was recovered from a woman under 40 in good health. CDR3 nucleotides: TGTGCCAGCAGTTATAAGAAGGGGTCGGGTGGCTACACCTTC. Translating gives CASSYKKGSGGYTF.